The sample holds a few counts of the clone carrying this T cell receptor beta chain. Its antigen remains unknown. These data originate in a study of shared clonotypes between healthy human individuals. Looking at the study overall: A couple of women and three men aged 18 to 49 served as donors.

Study-wide results and caveats: It was the few donors that limited the genetic and exposure-history diversity represented. Around 4.9% of naive CD4 clonotypes were shared across several donors. Among the subsets, naive ones generally showed larger estimated richness than memory ones.

Produced via immunoSEQ multiplex PCR; TCRdb's table is partial and in-frame only. The data show about 2.1 million clones, with 80% to 95% seen just once and around 1.8% held by the top ten. CD45RO-negative cells were positively selected for CCR7, leaving out terminally differentiated effector memory CD45RA+ cells. CDR1 and CDR2 (germline): SGHKS, YYEKEE (reference sequence). There are 14 residues in the CDR3. Trimming left V 4 bases short and J 1 base short, with 11 bases between. The V and J genes are TRBV5-5 and TRBJ1-1, with D uncertain. The TCR comes from a man aged 18 to 35 in good health. Some clones in this sample may be carry-over from other donors' samples. Sequenced material: naive CD8+ T cells from PBMCs. DNA of the CDR3: TGTGCCAGCAGCGTCCGCGGGAGGAACACTGAAGCTTTCTTT. Translation gives CASSVRGRNTEAFF.